This T cell receptor (beta chain) was observed in a study of CD8+ T cells in alopecia areata. Study findings and constraints: Scalp and blood retained many expanded lesional clones during tofacitinib. Scalp clonality and expanded CD8+ clones among the top 100 were significantly decreased by tofacitinib.

Worth noting for this clone: Its antigen is undetermined.

Reverse transcribed after extraction, RNA yielded cDNA as the sequencing template. Measured with immunoSEQ multiplex PCR; TCRdb has only the in-frame clones, and not every one. The sample shows 90,000 to 150,000 clones, around 56% of them seen only once. Germline V gene sequence: CDR1 MGHRA, CDR2 YSYEKL. The CDR3 has 13 residues. Trimming removed 4 bases at V and 7 bases at J, with 11 bases between. The treatment denotes: oral pan-JAK inhibitor, 5-10 mg twice daily. Sequences were derived from CD4+ T cells sorted from blood, sampled at week 4, from a patient treated with tofacitinib. The TCR was taken from a human donor with alopecia areata. The V gene is TRBV4-1, the J gene TRBJ2-1, with D possibly TRBD2 on 5 matching bases. In DNA, the CDR3 is TGCGCCAGCAGCCGGCAAGGACTTAATGAGCAGTTCTTC. Translated: CASSRQGLNEQFF.